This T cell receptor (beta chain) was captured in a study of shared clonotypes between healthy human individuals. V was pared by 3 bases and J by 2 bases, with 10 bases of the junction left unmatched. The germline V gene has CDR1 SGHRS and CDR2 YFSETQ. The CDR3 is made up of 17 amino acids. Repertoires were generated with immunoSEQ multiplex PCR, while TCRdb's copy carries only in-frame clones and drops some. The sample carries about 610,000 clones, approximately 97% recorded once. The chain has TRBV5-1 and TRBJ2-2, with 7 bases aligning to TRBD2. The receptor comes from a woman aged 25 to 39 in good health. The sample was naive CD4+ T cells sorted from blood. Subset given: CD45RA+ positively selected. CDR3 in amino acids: CASSWDAGASNTGELFF. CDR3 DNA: TGCGCCAGCAGCTGGGATGCGGGAGCGAGTAACACCGGGGAGCTGTTTTTT.